The 17 T cell receptor beta chains below come from one sample, sequenced in a study of cytomegalovirus exposure and HLA in healthy donors. Primers for the PCR totalled 60 Vbeta and 13 Jbeta. Libraries were prepared by immunoSEQ multiplex PCR; TCRdb keeps only in-frame clonotypes and omits some of them. This table holds more than 150,000 clones, approximately 85% found once. The sequencing sample was made of PBMCs. The origin of the receptors is a young woman in good health and CMV-seronegative.

The genes are TRBV5-1 and TRBJ2-2; a weak D match, TRBD1 (5 bases). The V end lost 4 bases, the J end lost 1 base, and 17 bases lay between the germline ends. Germline assignment: CDR1 SGHRS and CDR2 YFSETQ. The CDR3 extends over 17 amino acids. The CDR3 loop is CASSRSIGRVNTGELFF. The CDR3 bases are TGCGCCAGCAGCCGGAGTATTGGCAGGGTGAACACCGGGGAGCTGTTTTTT.

V gene TRBV18 combines with J gene TRBJ1-1; perhaps TRBD1 as D (5 bases). CDR1 and CDR2 (germline): KGHSH, LQKENI. The CDR3 runs to 15 residues. V lost 2 bases to trimming and J lost 7 bases, with 17 bases between them. The CDR3 DNA reads TGTGCCAGCTCACCAGAAGGCAGGGTTGGGAATGAAGCTTTCTTT. It specifies CASSPEGRVGNEAFF.

V is TRBV7-9 and J is TRBJ1-2, with 7 bases matching TRBD1. The CDR3 loop spans 15 amino acids. In germline, CDR1 is SEHNR, CDR2 FQNEAQ (reference sequence). The ends lost 1 base at V and 2 bases at J; junction bases unmatched: 4. The CDR3: CASSLGQGWNYGYTF. In DNA, the CDR3 is TGTGCCAGCAGCTTAGGACAGGGATGGAACTATGGCTACACCTTC.

The chain has TRBV10-3 and TRBJ2-2; no clear D. V lost 2 bases and J lost 0, with 7 bases in between. The CDR3 runs to 15 residues. CDR1 is ENHRY, CDR2 SYGVKD, per germline. Here the CDR3 reads CAISEAIANTGELFF. CDR3 nucleotides: TGTGCCATCAGTGAGGCGATTGCGAACACCGGGGAGCTGTTTTTT.

The CDR3 spells CASSRGSGANVLTF. In nucleotides, the CDR3 is TGTGCCAGCAGCAGGGGCTCTGGGGCCAACGTCCTGACTTTC. The chain uses TRBV14 and TRBJ2-6; a weak D match, TRBD1 (5 bases). The V end was cut by 5 bases, the J end by 0 bases, with 5 bases between. Germline values: CDR1 SGHDN, CDR2 FVKESK. The CDR3 is 14 residues long. The full variable domain, rest sourced from reference TRBV14 and TRBJ2-6, is EAGVTQFPSHSVIEKGQTVTLRCDPISGHDNLYWYRRVMGKEIKFLLHFVKESKQDESGMPNNRFLAERTGGTYSTLKVQPAELEDSGVYFCASSRGSGANVLTFGAGSRLTVL.

V is TRBV9 and J is TRBJ1-4, with TRBD1 as a possible D gene (5 bases). This CDR3 comprises 14 residues. Trimming took 0 bases from V and 3 from J, leaving 6 bases between them. The germline V gene has CDR1 SGDLS and CDR2 YYNGEE. The CDR3: CASSVAGSNEKLFF. The CDR3 nucleotides are TGTGCCAGCAGCGTAGCAGGGTCTAATGAAAAACTGTTTTTT.

This chain uses TRBV6-6 with TRBJ1-4, with 9 bases that match TRBD1. CDR1 is MNHNY, CDR2 SVGAGI, per germline (reference sequence). Germline trimming cut 6 bases from V and 7 bases from J; bases unmatched to any gene: 6. This CDR3 contains 14 residues. The CDR3 nucleotides are TGTGCCAGCAGGAAACAGGGGGCGGGTGAAAAACTGTTTTTT. This codes for CASRKQGAGEKLFF.

The CDR3 sequence: CASSYPIGRGWDTGELFF. CDR3 nucleotides: TGTGCCAGCAGTTACCCAATAGGGCGGGGCTGGGACACCGGGGAGCTGTTTTTT. This chain connects TRBV28 to TRBJ2-2, with D possibly TRBD2 on 6 matching bases. Trimming shortened V by 4 bases and J by 3 bases, and 21 bases separated the two germline ends. The CDR3 contains 18 residues. The germline V gene encodes CDR1 MDHEN and CDR2 SYDVKM.

The V call is TRBV19, the J call TRBJ2-5, with 16 positions matching TRBD2. With 5 bases clipped from V and 5 bases from J, the junction kept 5 bases outside the gene matches. Germline-derived CDR1 and CDR2 are LNHDA and SQIVND (reference sequence). This CDR3 region has 16 residues. CDR3 protein: CASSPQGLAGGETQYF. The CDR3 DNA follows: TGTGCCAGTAGTCCCCAGGGACTAGCGGGGGGGGAGACCCAGTACTTC.

The gene calls are TRBV7-2 and TRBJ2-1; the match to TRBD2 covers 9 bases. The junction had 13 bases not matched to a gene; V was cut back by 0 bases and J by 10 bases. The germline gives CDR1 SGHTA, CDR2 FQGNSA. The CDR3 extends over 17 amino acids. CDR3 residues: CASSLAGSWAGGLEQFF. Written as DNA, the CDR3 is TGTGCCAGCAGCTTAGCCGGGAGCTGGGCGGGAGGGCTGGAGCAGTTCTTC.

Comment on this clone: One junction end does not reproduce the germline sequence, and a read error may be involved. This chain uses TRBV18 with TRBJ2-2; no definite D call. Germline CDR1 is KGHSH and CDR2 is LQKENI. The CDR3 covers 15 residues. The chain's CDR3 is CATSNSISNTGELFF. In nucleotides, the CDR3 is TGTGCCACCTCAAATAGCATATCGAACACCGGGGAGCTGTTTTTT.

The chain links TRBV7-9 to TRBJ2-1, with 13 positions matching TRBD2. Germline V gene lookup returns CDR1 SEHNR and CDR2 FQNEAQ (reference sequence). V was clipped by 4 bases and J by 9 bases; unmatched bases: 12. The CDR3 length is 17 residues. The CDR3 bases are TGTGCCAGCAGCTGGGGGACGACTAGCGGGGGGAGTGTTGAGCAGTTCTTC. This encodes CASSWGTTSGGSVEQFF.

The CDR3 DNA reads as TGTGCCTGGAATGGGGGCCGCATAAGAAACACCATATATTTT. It yields the protein CAWNGGRIRNTIYF. J is TRBJ1-3 and V is TRBV30, with D possibly TRBD1 on 6 matching bases. The CDR3 is 14 residues long. Germline CDR1 reads GTSNPN; CDR2 reads SVGIG (reference sequence). Trimming took 4 bases from V and 5 from J, leaving 15 bases between them.

On this clone itself: Germline and junction disagree at one end, which may indicate a read error. The sample has other DNA sequences that encode this CDR3 too. The chain combines TRBV27 with TRBJ1-5, with TRBD1 matching over 10 bases. The germline V gene has CDR1 MNHEY and CDR2 SMNVEV (reference sequence). This CDR3 region has 15 residues. CDR3 protein: CASSTVRDRGKPQHF. In nucleotides, the CDR3 is TGTGCCAGCAGTACAGTCCGGGACAGGGGTAAGCCCCAACATTTT.

The CDR3 bases are TGTGCCAGCAGCTTTGGGGGGACGGTCAGGGAGACCCAGTACTTC. Its protein is CASSFGGTVRETQYF. The chain combines TRBV7-9 with TRBJ2-5; tentatively, D is TRBD2 (6 bases). The CDR3 covers 15 residues. Germline CDR1 SEHNR, CDR2 FQNEAQ (reference sequence). The V and J ends lost 3 bases and 5 bases respectively, with 16 bases between them.

The rearrangement links TRBV27 to TRBJ2-7, with 13 nucleotides matching TRBD2. The ends lost 3 bases at V and 3 bases at J; junction bases unmatched: 11. Per germline, CDR1 MNHEY and CDR2 SMNVEV (reference sequence). This CDR3 is 18 amino acids long. The CDR3 loop is CASSLEGTSGAGYYEQYF. For the CDR3, the DNA is TGTGCCAGCAGTTTGGAAGGGACTAGCGGGGCGGGGTACTACGAGCAGTACTTC.

This clone was picked up a small number of times. The J gene is TRBJ2-1, the V gene TRBV28; TRBD2 might be the D (6 bases). Germline V lookup: CDR1 MDHEN, CDR2 SYDVKM. The V end was cut by 5 bases, the J end by 9 bases, with 17 bases between. The CDR3 loop spans 14 amino acids. CDR3 residues: CASSPLAAVGEQFF. The DNA for the CDR3 is TGTGCCAGCAGTCCCTTAGCGGCCGTGGGTGAGCAGTTCTTC.